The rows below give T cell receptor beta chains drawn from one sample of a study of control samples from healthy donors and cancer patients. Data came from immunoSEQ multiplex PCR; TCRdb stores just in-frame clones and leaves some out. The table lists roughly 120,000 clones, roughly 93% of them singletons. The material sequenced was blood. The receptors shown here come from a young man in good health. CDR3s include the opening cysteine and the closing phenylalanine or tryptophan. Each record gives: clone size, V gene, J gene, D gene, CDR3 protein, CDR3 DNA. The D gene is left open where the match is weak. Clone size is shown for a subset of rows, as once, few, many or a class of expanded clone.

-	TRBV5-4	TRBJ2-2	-	CASSLWSANTGELFF	TGTGCCAGCAGCTTGTGGTCCGCGAACACCGGGGAGCTGTTTTTT
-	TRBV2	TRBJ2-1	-	CASTGLRGNEQFF	TGTGCCAGCACGGGGCTCAGGGGAAATGAGCAGTTCTTC
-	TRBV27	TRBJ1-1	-	CASRGKTEAFF	TGTGCCAGCCGGGGCAAGACTGAAGCTTTCTTT
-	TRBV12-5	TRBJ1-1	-	CASGLLGGFANTEAFF	TGTGCTAGTGGTTTGTTAGGGGGGTTTGCGAACACTGAAGCTTTCTTT
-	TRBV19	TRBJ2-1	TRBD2	CATGGGVYNEQFF	TGTGCCACCGGCGGGGGGGTTTACAATGAGCAGTTCTTC
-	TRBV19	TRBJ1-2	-	CASSISADGLYGYTF	TGTGCCAGTAGTATTAGCGCGGATGGTCTCTATGGCTACACCTTC
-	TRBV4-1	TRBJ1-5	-	CASSQGGKPQHF	TGCGCCAGCAGCCAAGGTGGGAAGCCCCAGCATTTT
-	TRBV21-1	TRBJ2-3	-	CASSKVTLPLTDTQYF	TGTGCCAGCAGCAAAGTGACGCTCCCCCTCACAGATACGCAGTATTTT
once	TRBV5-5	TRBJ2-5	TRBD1	CASRPLDRGIQYF	TGTGCCAGCAGACCTCTTGACAGGGGAATCCAGTACTTC
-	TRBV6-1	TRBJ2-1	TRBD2	CASSEPREVRNEQFF	TGTGCCAGCAGTGAACCTCGGGAGGTCCGCAATGAGCAGTTCTTC
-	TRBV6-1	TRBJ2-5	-	CASSGIGGVQQETQYF	TGTGCCAGCAGTGGAATCGGGGGAGTACAGCAAGAGACCCAGTACTTC
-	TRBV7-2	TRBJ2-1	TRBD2	CASSPGLAGPYNEQFF	TGTGCCAGCAGCCCGGGACTAGCGGGGCCCTACAATGAGCAGTTCTTC
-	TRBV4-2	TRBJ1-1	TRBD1	CASRTRGGEAFF	TGTGCCAGCAGGACCAGGGGGGGGGAAGCTTTCTTT
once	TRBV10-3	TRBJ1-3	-	CAITPDGDDTIYF	TGTGCCATCACCCCCGATGGGGATGACACCATATATTTT
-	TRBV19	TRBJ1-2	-	CASSIVSGVSYGYTF	TGTGCCAGTAGTATAGTTTCGGGAGTAAGCTATGGCTACACCTTC
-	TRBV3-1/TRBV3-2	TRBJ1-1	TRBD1	CASSVYRGPNTEAFF	TGTGCCAGCAGCGTCTACAGGGGCCCGAACACTGAAGCTTTCTTT
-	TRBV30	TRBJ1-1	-	CASLGLNTEAFF	TGTGCCTCCTTGGGTCTTAACACTGAAGCTTTCTTT
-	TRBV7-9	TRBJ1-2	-	CASSLATPRGPLYGYTF	TGTGCCAGCAGCTTAGCCACTCCCCGGGGCCCTCTTTATGGCTACACCTTC
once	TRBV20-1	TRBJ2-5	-	CSASELSGEETQYF	TGCAGTGCTAGTGAACTGTCAGGGGAAGAGACCCAGTACTTC
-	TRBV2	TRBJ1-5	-	CASSDTSNQPQHF	TGTGCCAGCAGTGACACTAGCAATCAGCCCCAGCATTTT
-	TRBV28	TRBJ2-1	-	CASTTTTGSGEQFF	TGTGCCAGCACTACCACCACAGGGAGTGGTGAGCAGTTCTTC
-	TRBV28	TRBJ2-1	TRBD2	CASSGLWGGGRNEQFF	TGTGCCAGCAGTGGCCTATGGGGCGGGGGAAGGAATGAGCAGTTCTTC
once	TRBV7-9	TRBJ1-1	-	CASSHDPEAFF	TGTGCCAGCAGCCACGACCCTGAAGCTTTCTTT
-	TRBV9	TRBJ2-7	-	CASSVNHFGYEQYF	TGTGCCAGCAGCGTAAACCATTTCGGCTACGAGCAGTACTTC
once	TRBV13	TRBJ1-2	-	CASSSPGTPYYGYTF	TGTGCCAGCAGCTCCCCCGGGACACCGTACTATGGCTACACCTTC
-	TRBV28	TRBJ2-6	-	CASIGRKSGANVLTF	TGTGCCAGCATAGGGAGAAAATCTGGGGCCAACGTCCTGACTTTC
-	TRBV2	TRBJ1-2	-	CASSSSGNYGYTF	TGTGCCAGCAGTTCATCAGGGAACTATGGCTACACCTTC
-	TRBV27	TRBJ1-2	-	CASSSSEGWFYGYTF	TGTGCCAGCAGTTCCTCAGAGGGTTGGTTTTATGGCTACACCTTC
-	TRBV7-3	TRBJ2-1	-	CASSLLANEQFF	TGTGCCAGCAGCTTATTAGCAAATGAGCAGTTCTTC
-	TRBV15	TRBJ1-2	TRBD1	CATSREGTAGGNYGYTF	TGTGCCACCAGCAGGGAAGGGACAGCCGGAGGAAACTATGGCTACACCTTC
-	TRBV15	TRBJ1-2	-	CATSRDQGHGYGYTF	TGTGCCACCAGCAGAGATCAGGGGCATGGCTATGGCTACACCTTC
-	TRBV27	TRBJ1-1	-	CASSVRQLTEAFF	TGTGCCAGCAGTGTGAGACAGCTCACTGAAGCTTTCTTT
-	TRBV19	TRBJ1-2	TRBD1	CASSQGQGRPSTF	TGTGCCAGTAGTCAGGGACAGGGTCGCCCCTCCACCTTC
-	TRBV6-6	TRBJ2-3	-	CASSYSVQLDTQYF	TGTGCCAGCAGTTACTCTGTACAGCTAGATACGCAGTATTTT
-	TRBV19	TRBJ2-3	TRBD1	CASSGRQGGLTDTQYF	TGTGCCAGTAGTGGCAGACAGGGGGGTCTCACAGATACGCAGTATTTT
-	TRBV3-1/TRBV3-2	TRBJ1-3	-	CASSDTVSGNTIYF	TGTGCCAGCAGCGACACAGTCTCTGGAAACACCATATATTTT
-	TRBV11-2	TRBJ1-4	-	CASSPQGEKLFF	TGTGCCAGCAGCCCCCAGGGGGAAAAACTGTTTTTT
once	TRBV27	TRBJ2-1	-	CASSPLFPVGDEQFF	TGTGCCAGCAGTCCCCTTTTTCCAGTAGGCGATGAGCAGTTCTTC
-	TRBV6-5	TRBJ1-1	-	CASRTSNTEAFF	TGTGCCAGCAGGACGTCTAACACTGAAGCTTTCTTT
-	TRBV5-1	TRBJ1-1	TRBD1	CASTPVLRDSMNTEAFF	TGCGCCAGCACTCCCGTATTGAGGGACAGCATGAACACTGAAGCTTTCTTT
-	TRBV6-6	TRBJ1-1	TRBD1	CASSRTGGAGWDTEAFF	TGTGCCAGCAGTCGGACAGGGGGCGCGGGGTGGGACACTGAAGCTTTCTTT
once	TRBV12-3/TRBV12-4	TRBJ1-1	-	CASSLTIEGAFF	TGTGCCAGCAGTTTAACTATCGAAGGAGCTTTCTTT
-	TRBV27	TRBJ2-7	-	CASSTRPSYEQYF	TGTGCCAGCAGTACCCGCCCCTCCTACGAGCAGTACTTC
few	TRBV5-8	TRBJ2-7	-	CASSPRRRTDEQYF	TGTGCCAGCAGCCCCCGGAGACGGACCGACGAGCAGTACTTC
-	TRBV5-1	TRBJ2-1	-	CASSLDNENEQFF	TGCGCCAGCAGCTTGGATAACGAGAATGAGCAGTTCTTC
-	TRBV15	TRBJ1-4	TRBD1	CATSSPISGGSPNEKLFF	TGTGCCACCAGCAGTCCAATTTCAGGGGGGAGTCCTAATGAAAAACTGTTTTTT
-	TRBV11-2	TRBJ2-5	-	CASRGLGGETQYF	TGTGCCAGCAGGGGGCTGGGGGGAGAGACCCAGTACTTC
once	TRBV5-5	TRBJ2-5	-	CASSLYEILQETQYF	TGTGCCAGCAGCTTGTATGAGATTTTACAAGAGACCCAGTACTTC
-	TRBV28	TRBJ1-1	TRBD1	CASSLSLTGVNTEAFF	TGTGCCAGCAGTTTATCCTTAACAGGGGTTAACACTGAAGCTTTCTTT
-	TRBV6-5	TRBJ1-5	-	CASNHQGFNQPQHF	TGTGCCAGCAATCACCAGGGCTTCAATCAGCCCCAGCATTTT
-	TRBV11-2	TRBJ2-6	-	CASIHSGTGANVLTF	TGTGCCAGCATCCATTCGGGCACTGGGGCCAACGTCCTGACTTTC
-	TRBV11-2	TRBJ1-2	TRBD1	CASSPSAGGSYGYTF	TGTGCCAGCAGCCCCTCGGCAGGGGGCAGCTATGGCTACACCTTC
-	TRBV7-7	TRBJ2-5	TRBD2	CASSRVAGGRGETQYF	TGTGCCAGCAGTCGAGTAGCGGGGGGGCGGGGCGAGACCCAGTACTTC
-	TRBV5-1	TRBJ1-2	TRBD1	CASSQRTGRDGYTF	TGCGCCAGCAGTCAACGGACAGGGCGGGATGGCTACACCTTC